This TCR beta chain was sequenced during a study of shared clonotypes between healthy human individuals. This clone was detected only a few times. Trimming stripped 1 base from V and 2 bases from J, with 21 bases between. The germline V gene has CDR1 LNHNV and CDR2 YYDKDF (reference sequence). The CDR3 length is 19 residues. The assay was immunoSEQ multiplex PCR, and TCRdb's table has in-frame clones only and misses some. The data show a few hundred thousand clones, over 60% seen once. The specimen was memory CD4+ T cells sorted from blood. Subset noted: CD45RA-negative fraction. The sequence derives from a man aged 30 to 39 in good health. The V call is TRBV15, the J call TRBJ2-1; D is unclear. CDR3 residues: CATSRGVGGKVRTYNEQFF. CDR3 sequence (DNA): TGTGCCACCAGCAGAGGAGTGGGCGGAAAAGTGAGGACCTACAATGAGCAGTTCTTC.